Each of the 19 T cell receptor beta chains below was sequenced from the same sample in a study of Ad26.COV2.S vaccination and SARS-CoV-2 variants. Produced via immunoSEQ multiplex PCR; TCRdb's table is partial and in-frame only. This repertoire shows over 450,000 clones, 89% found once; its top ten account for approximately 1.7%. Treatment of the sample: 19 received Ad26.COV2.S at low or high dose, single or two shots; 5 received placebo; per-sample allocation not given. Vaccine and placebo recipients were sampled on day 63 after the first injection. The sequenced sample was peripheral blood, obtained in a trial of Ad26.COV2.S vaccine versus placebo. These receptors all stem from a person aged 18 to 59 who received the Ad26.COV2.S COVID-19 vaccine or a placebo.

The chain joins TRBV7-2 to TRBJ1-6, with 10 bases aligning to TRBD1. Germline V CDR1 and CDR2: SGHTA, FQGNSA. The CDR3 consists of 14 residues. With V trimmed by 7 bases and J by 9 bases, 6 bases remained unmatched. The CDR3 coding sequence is TGTGCCAGCACCCGGACAGGGGGTAGTTCACCCCTCCACTTT. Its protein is CASTRTGGSSPLHF.

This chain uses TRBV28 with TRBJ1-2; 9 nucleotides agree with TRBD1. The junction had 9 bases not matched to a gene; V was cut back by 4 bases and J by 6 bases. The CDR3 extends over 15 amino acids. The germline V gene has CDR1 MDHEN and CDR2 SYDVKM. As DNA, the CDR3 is TGTGCCAGCAGTTCCCAAACTAACAGGGGGCATGGCTACACCTTC. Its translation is CASSSQTNRGHGYTF.

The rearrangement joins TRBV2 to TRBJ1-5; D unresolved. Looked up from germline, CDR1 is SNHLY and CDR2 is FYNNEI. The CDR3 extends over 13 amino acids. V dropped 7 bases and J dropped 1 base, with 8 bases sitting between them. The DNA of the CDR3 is TGTGCCAGCACCCCCGACAGCAATCAGCCCCAGCATTTT. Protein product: CASTPDSNQPQHF.

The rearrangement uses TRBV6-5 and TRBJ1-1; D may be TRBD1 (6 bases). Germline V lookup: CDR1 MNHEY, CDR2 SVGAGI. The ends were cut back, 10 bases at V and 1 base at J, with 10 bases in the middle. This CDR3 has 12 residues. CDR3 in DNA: TGTGCCACCGGACAGCCGAACACTGAAGCTTTCTTT. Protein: CATGQPNTEAFF.

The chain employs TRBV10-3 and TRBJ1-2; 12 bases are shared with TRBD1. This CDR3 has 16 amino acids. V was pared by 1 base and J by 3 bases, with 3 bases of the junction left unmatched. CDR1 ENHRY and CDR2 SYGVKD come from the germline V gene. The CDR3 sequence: CAISEFGTGGYYGYTF. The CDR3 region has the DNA TGTGCCATCAGTGAGTTCGGGACAGGGGGCTACTATGGCTACACCTTC.

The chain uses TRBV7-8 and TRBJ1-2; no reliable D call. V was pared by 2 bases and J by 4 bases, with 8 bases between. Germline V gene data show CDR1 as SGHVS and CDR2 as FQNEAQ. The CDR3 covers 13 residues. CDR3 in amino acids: CASSLYVSYGYTF. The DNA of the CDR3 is TGTGCCAGCAGCTTATATGTCAGCTATGGCTACACCTTC. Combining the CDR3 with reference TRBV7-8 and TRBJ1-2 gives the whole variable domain GAGVSQSPRYKVAKRGQDVALRCDPISGHVSLFWYQQALGQGPEFLTYFQNEAQLDKSGLPSDRFFAERPEGSVSTLKIQRTQQEDSAVYLCASSLYVSYGYTFGSGTRLTVV.

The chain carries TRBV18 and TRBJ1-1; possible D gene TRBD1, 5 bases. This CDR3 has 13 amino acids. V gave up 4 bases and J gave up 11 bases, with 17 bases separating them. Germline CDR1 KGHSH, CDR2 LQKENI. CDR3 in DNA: TGTGCCAGCTCACTTCCCTTGGGCAGGGCGGCTTTCTTT. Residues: CASSLPLGRAAFF.

The CDR3 DNA reads as TGTGCCAGCAGTGCCTCGGGACAGCGGGTACGATCACCCCTCCACTTT. Its protein is CASSASGQRVRSPLHF. The chain is built from TRBV6-1 and TRBJ1-6, with 7 bases that match TRBD1. V was pared by 4 bases and J by 10 bases, with 13 bases of the junction left unmatched. CDR1 is MNHNS and CDR2 is SASEGT in the germline V gene. This CDR3 has 16 amino acids.

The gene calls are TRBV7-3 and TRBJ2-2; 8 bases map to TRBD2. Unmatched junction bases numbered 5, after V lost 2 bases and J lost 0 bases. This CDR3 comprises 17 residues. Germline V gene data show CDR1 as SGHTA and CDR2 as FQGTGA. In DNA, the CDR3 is TGTGCCAGCAGCTTAGGTACGGGAGGGACGAACACCGGGGAGCTGTTTTTT. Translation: CASSLGTGGTNTGELFF. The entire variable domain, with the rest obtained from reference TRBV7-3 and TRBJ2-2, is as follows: GAGVSQTPSNKVTEKGKYVELRCDPISGHTALYWYRQSLGQGPEFLIYFQGTGAADDSGLPNDRFFAVRPEGSVSTLKIQRTERGDSAVYLCASSLGTGGTNTGELFFGEGSRLTVL.

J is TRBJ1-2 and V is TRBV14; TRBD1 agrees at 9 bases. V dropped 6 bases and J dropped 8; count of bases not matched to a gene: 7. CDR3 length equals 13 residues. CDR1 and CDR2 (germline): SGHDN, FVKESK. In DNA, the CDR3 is TGTGCCAGCAGTTACAGGGGGCTGCGAGGCTACACCTTC. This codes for CASSYRGLRGYTF.

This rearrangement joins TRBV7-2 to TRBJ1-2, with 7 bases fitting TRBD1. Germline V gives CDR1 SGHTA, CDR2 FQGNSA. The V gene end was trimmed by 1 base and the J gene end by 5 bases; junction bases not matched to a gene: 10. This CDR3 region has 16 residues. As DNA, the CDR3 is TGTGCCAGCAGCTTAGTGGAGGCAGGGGGACAGTATGGCTACACCTTC. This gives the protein CASSLVEAGGQYGYTF.

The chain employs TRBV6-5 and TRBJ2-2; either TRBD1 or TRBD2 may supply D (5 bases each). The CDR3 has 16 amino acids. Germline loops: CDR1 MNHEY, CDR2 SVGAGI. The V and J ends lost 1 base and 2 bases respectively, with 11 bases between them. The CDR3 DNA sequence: TGTGCCAGCAGTTACTTCCTGGGGGTTAACACCGGGGAGCTGTTTTTT. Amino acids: CASSYFLGVNTGELFF.

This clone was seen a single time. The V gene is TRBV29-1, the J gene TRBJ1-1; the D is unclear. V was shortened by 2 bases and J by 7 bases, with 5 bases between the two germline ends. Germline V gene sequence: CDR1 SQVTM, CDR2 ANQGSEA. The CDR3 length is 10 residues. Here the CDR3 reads CSVEPHEAFF. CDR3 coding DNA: TGCAGCGTTGAACCCCATGAAGCTTTCTTT.

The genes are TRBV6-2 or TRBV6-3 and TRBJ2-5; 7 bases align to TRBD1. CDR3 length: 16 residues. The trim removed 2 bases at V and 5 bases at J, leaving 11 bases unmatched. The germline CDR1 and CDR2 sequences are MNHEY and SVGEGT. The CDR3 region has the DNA TGTGCCAGCAGTTACCCTCCGGACAGGATGAGGGAGACCCAGTACTTC. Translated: CASSYPPDRMRETQYF.

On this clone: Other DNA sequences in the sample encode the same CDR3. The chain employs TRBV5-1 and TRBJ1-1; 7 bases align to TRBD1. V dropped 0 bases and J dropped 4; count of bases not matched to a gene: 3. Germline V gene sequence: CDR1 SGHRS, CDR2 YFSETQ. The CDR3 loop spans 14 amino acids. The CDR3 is CASSLGQGGTEAFF. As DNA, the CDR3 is TGCGCCAGCAGCTTGGGGCAGGGGGGCACTGAAGCTTTCTTT.

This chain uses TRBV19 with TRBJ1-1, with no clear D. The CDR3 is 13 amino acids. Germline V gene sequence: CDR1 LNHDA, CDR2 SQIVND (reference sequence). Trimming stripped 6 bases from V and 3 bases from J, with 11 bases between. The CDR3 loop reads CASRAYLDTEAFF. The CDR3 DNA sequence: TGTGCCAGTAGGGCCTACTTGGACACTGAAGCTTTCTTT.

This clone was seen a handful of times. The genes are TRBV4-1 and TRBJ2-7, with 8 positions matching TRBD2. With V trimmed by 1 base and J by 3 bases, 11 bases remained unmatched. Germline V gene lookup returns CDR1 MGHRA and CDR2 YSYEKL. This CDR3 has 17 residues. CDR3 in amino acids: CASSQGRRTSTYYEQYF. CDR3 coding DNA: TGCGCCAGCAGCCAAGGAAGACGGACTAGCACCTACTACGAGCAGTACTTC.

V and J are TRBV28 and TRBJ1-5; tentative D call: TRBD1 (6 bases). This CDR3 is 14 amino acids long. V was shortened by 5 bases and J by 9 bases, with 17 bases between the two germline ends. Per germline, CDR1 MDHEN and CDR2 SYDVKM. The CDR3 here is CASSMRTATSPQHF. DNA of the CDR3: TGTGCCAGCAGTATGAGGACAGCCACTTCGCCCCAGCATTTT.

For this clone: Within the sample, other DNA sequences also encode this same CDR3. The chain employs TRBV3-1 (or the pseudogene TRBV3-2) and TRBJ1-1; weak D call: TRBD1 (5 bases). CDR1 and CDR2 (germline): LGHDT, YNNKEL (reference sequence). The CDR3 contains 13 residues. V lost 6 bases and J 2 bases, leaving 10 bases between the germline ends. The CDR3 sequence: CASRRGGNTEAFF. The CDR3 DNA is TGTGCCAGCAGGCGGGGGGGAAACACTGAAGCTTTCTTT.